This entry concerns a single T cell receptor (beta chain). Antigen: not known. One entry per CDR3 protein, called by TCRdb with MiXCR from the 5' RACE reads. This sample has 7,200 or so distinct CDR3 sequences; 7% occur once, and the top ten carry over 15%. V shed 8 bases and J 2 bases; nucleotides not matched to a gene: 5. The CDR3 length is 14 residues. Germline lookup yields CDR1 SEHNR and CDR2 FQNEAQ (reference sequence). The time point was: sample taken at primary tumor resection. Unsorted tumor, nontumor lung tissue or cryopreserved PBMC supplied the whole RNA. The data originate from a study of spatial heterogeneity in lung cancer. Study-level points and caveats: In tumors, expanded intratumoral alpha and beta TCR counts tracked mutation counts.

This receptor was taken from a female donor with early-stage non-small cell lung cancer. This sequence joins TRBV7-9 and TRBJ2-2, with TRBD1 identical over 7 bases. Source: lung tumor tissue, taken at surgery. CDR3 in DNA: TGTGCCAGCGACAGGGACCCTAACACCGGGGAGCTGTTTTTT. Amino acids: CASDRDPNTGELFF. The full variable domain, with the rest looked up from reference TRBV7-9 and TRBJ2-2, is DTGVSQNPRHKITKRGQNVTFRCDPISEHNRLYWYRQTLGQGPEFLTYFQNEAQLEKSRLLSDRFSAERPKGSFSTLEIQRTEQGDSAMYLCASDRDPNTGELFFGEGSRLTVL.